This T cell receptor beta chain emerged from a study of blood T cell repertoires in COVID-19. Across the study: Sources were T cells, B-cell-depleted T cells, or PBMCs; the material itself was cDNA or gDNA.

Per the germline V gene, CDR1 is ENHRY and CDR2 is SYGVKD. V lost 10 bases and J lost 5; bases outside the gene matches: 19. The CDR3 totals 17 residues. Per the authors' pipeline: Reference gene primer amplification in the assay estimated nucleated cell counts. This table comes from immunoSEQ multiplex PCR, and its TCRdb copy is limited to in-frame clones, with some not included. The V and J calls and clone size were taken over from that table, and D and trimming were inferred from the DNA. The sample holds about 430,000 clones; 75% to 90% are singletons and the top ten take around 1.1%. Participant-reported clinical history was the basis for cohort assignment. Recovered status in Cohort 3 required two negative PCRs, clearance, or symptom resolution.

The chain employs TRBV10-3 and TRBJ1-5; 8 nucleotides agree with TRBD1. The sequencing input was PBMCs or T cells enriched from blood (not recorded which). The source is a man aged 30 to 39 who had recovered from COVID-19. In nucleotides, the CDR3 is TGTGCCACCAAAGGCGACAGGGGACCTTCGCGGGATCAGCCCCAGCATTTT. This gives the protein CATKGDRGPSRDQPQHF.